This TCR beta chain was profiled in a study of T cells expressing NK-cell markers. Study context: Out of eight donors sequenced, seven tested HCMV-seropositive and the remaining one seronegative.

With UMIs, 5'RACE template switching was used to make TCR beta cDNA. Each CDR3 protein gets one entry in TCRdb, which reprocessed the 5' RACE reads and gives no DNA. The listing records about 380,000 distinct CDR3 sequences. The study's findings and limits: Each of roughly six donors carried dominant NKG2C+ clonotypes accounting for about 1.0-8% of CD8+ T cells. No clear determination of HCMV specificity was made for expanded NKG2C+ T cell clones.

Worth noting for this clonotype: What it binds is not known.

Germline V gene data show CDR1 as SNHLY and CDR2 as FYNNEI. The CDR3 has 16 amino acids. This TCR was sampled from a man aged 18-69 years in good health. The chain recombines TRBV2 with TRBJ2-7; the D call of TRBD1 rests on TCRdb alone, since no DNA is present to check it. Sequencing was carried out using blood T cells: a sorted CD56 or NKG2C T cell subset, CD4+ or CD8+ T cells, or bulk PBMC T cells (not recorded which). This CDR3 is CASSDRQSWGSYEQYF.